The clone carrying this TCR beta chain was found a few times. Antigen specificity is unknown. The data were taken from a study of molecular identifiers for immune sequencing clone quantification. General study findings and limits: Barcode collisions between identical TCR molecules could shrink estimates of highly expanded clone sizes. Clonotypes surpassing 20 RNA copies contained over 98% of effector molecules, versus under 1% in naive cells.

The CDR3 contains 15 residues. V lost 0 bases, J lost 0 bases, and 5 bases stayed unmatched. Per the germline V gene, CDR1 is DFQATT and CDR2 is SNEGSKA (reference sequence). One entry per CDR3 protein, called by TCRdb with MiXCR from the PCR reads. The sample lists hundreds of thousands of distinct CDR3 sequences, about 25% occurring once. Using a CD8+CD4-CCR7+CD45RA+ phenotype, naive CD8 T cells were sorted. The chain has TRBV20-1 and TRBJ2-7, with TRBD2 matching 7 bases. The sequence was collected from a human donor in good health. Some libraries in this study had Jurkat cell RNA spiked in. Material: naive CD8+ T cells from blood, with Jurkat cell RNA spiked in. Described subset: FACS-sorted CD8+CD4-CCR7+CD45RA+ naive T cells. CDR3 DNA: TGCAGTGCTAGAGATCTCCGGGGGGTCTCCTACGAGCAGTACTTC. Protein sequence: CSARDLRGVSYEQYF.